This TCR beta chain emerged from a study of blood T cell repertoires in COVID-19. In the study overall: Acute-phase and convalescent COVID-19 samples originated in the United States, Italy and Spain.

Only in-frame clones appear in the TCRdb table, and some are missing; sequencing was by immunoSEQ multiplex PCR. The table records over 150,000 clones, roughly 76% of them present only once. CDR1 and CDR2 from the germline V gene are SGHVS and FQNEAQ. The length of the CDR3 is 19 residues. V shed 10 bases, J shed 0 bases, and the junction held 17 bases outside the gene matches. V gene TRBV7-8 combines with J gene TRBJ2-1, with TRBD2 identical over 11 bases. The TCR comes from a woman aged 80 or over with COVID-19, enrolled during active disease. The sequenced material came from peripheral blood. CDR3 in amino acids: CATTVLAGGLSHSYNEQFF. CDR3 nucleotide sequence: TGTGCCACCACGGTTCTAGCGGGGGGACTATCCCACTCCTACAATGAGCAGTTCTTC.